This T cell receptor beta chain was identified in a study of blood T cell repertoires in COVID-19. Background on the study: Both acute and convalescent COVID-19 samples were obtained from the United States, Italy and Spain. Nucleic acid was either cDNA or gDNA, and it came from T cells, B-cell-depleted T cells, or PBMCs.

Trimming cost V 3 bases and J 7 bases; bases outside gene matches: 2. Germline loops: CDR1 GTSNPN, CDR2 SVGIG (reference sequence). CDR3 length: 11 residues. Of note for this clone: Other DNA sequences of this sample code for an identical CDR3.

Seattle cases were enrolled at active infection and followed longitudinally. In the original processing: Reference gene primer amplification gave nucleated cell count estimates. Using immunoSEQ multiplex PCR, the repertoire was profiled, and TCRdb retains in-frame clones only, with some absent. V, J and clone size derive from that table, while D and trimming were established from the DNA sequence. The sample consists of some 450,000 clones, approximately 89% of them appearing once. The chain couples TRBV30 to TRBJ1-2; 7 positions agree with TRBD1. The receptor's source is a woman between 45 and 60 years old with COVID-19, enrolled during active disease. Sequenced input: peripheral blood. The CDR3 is CAWSAGGGYTF. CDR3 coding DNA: TGTGCCTGGAGCGCAGGGGGTGGCTACACCTTC.